Presented here are 10 T cell receptor beta chains from one specimen sequenced in a study of T cells expressing NK-cell markers. Reprocessing the 5' RACE reads, TCRdb reports a single entry for every CDR3 protein and omits DNA. The sample includes some 340,000 distinct CDR3 sequences. Sequencing used blood T cells: a sorted CD56 or NKG2C T cell subset, CD4+ or CD8+ T cells, or bulk PBMC T cells (not recorded which). The receptors derive from a man aged 18-70 years in good health.

This chain uses TRBV5-1 with TRBJ2-5; TCRdb's D gene call, TRBD2, goes unchecked for lack of DNA. The germline gives CDR1 SGHRS, CDR2 YFSETQ. The length of the CDR3 is 16 residues. The CDR3 here is CASSLNPAGGGETQYF.

The chain links TRBV11-2 to TRBJ2-1; TCRdb selects TRBD2, and the lack of DNA leaves this call unchecked. This CDR3 is 14 amino acids long. Germline values: CDR1 SGHAT, CDR2 FQNNGV. CDR3 residues: CASSRTAGSNEQFF.

The gene calls are TRBV18 and TRBJ1-2. CDR3 length: 14 amino acids. Germline CDR1 reads KGHSH; CDR2 reads LQKENI. This CDR3 reads CASSPSDSPGGYTF.

V gene TRBV29-1 combines with J gene TRBJ2-7; TCRdb lists TRBD2, though no DNA is available to test this call. The CDR3 totals 14 residues. Germline V lookup: CDR1 SQVTM, CDR2 ANQGSEA. CDR3 residues: CSVGGGTSLYEQYF.

CDR3 loop: CATSRAGQGIEAFF. This sequence joins TRBV15 and TRBJ1-1; the D gene TCRdb calls, TRBD1, cannot be checked with no DNA. Germline V lookup: CDR1 LNHNV, CDR2 YYDKDF (reference sequence). The CDR3 extends over 14 amino acids.

This chain joins TRBV18 and TRBJ2-1; TCRdb names TRBD2, which stays unverified in the absence of DNA. Germline loops: CDR1 KGHSH, CDR2 LQKENI. The CDR3 is made up of 14 amino acids. CDR3 in amino acids: CASSLREATNEQFF.

This chain connects TRBV5-1 to TRBJ2-2; with no DNA, the TCRdb D assignment of TRBD2 cannot be verified. This CDR3 contains 14 residues. Germline CDR1 reads SGHRS; CDR2 reads YFSETQ. The CDR3 here is CASSAGRLTGELFF.

J is TRBJ2-2 and V is TRBV4-1; TCRdb calls TRBD1, which cannot be checked without DNA. CDR3 length: 16 residues. Germline V CDR1 and CDR2: MGHRA, YSYEKL. The CDR3 reads CASSLTGTGNTGELFF.

J is TRBJ2-1 and V is TRBV12-3 or TRBV12-4; TCRdb picks TRBD2, but there is no DNA to check that call. The CDR3 runs to 16 residues. This CDR3 reads CASSPTLAGGRNEQFF.

The chain employs TRBV7-2 and TRBJ1-5; TCRdb's assignment of TRBD1 cannot be checked, as there is no DNA. Germline CDR1 is SGHTA and CDR2 is FQGNSA. The length of the CDR3 is 17 residues. CDR3 region: CASSLGIGDRRNQPQHF.